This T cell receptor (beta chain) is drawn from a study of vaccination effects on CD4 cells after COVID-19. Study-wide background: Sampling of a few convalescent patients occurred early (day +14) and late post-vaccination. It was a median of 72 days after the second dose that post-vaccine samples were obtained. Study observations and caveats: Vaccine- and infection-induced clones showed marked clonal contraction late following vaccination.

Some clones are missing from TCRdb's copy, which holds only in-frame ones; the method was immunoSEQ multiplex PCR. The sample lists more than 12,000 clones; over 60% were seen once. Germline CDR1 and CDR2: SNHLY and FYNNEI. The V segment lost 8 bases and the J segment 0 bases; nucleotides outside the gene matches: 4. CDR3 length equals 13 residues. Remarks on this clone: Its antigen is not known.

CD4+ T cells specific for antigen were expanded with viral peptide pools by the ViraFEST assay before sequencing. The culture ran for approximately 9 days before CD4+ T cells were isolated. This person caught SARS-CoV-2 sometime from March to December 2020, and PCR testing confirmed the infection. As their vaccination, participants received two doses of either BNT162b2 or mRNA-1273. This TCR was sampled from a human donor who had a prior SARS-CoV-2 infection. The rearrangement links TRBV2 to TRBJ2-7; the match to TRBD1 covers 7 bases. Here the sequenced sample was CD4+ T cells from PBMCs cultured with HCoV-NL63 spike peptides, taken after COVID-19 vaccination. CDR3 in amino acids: CASGGDSSYEQYF. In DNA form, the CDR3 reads TGTGCCAGCGGTGGGGACAGCTCCTACGAGCAGTACTTC.